The T cell receptor (beta chain) under discussion was sequenced for a study of T cell responses to AZD1222 COVID-19 vaccine. Clones were read by immunoSEQ multiplex PCR, and TCRdb kept only the in-frame ones, dropping some. The table has 200,000 or so clones, roughly 91% seen once. Deletions cut 0 bases from V and 10 bases from J, with 10 bases between. The CDR3 covers 14 residues. CDR1 and CDR2 (germline): MNHEY, SVGEGT. The specimen comprised peripheral blood, sampled on day 0 of MenACWY control vaccination. The clonotype comes from an adult in good health. The rearrangement uses TRBV6-2 or TRBV6-3 and TRBJ1-6, with D possibly being TRBD1 (5 bases). The CDR3 spells CASSYSPGRSPLHF. In nucleotides, the CDR3 is TGTGCCAGCAGTTACTCCCCAGGGCGGTCACCCCTCCACTTT.